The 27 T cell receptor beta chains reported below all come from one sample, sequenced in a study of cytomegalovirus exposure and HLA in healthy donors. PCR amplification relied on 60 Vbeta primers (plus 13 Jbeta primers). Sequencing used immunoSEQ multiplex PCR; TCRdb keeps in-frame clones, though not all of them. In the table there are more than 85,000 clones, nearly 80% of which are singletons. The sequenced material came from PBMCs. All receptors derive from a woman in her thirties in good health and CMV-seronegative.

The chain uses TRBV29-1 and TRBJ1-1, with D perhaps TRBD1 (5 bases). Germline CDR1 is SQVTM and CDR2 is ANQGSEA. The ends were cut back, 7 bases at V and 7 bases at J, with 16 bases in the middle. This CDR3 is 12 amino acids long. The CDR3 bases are TGCAGCGCCTCCCGAGACAGTTTTGAAGCTTTCTTT. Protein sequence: CSASRDSFEAFF.

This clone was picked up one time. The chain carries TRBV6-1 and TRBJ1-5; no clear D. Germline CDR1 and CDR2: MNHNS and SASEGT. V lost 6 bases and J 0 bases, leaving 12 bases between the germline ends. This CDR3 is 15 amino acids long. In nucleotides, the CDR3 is TGTGCCAGCAGGGAGTCAGTGTATAGCAATCAGCCCCAGCATTTT. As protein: CASRESVYSNQPQHF.

Here the CDR3 reads CASKAQGPGGNQPQHF. For the CDR3, the DNA is TGTGCCAGCAAGGCACAGGGACCTGGGGGTAATCAGCCCCAGCATTTT. The chain couples TRBV28 to TRBJ1-5; D perhaps matches TRBD1 (6 bases). The length of the CDR3 is 16 residues. Germline values: CDR1 MDHEN, CDR2 SYDVKM. Trimming left V 7 bases short and J 4 bases short, with 20 bases between.

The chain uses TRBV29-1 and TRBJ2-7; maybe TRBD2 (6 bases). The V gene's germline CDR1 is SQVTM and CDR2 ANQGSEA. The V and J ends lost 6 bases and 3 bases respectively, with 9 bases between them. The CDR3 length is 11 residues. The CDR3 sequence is CSVWRDYEQYF. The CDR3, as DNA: TGCAGCGTGTGGCGGGACTACGAGCAGTACTTC.

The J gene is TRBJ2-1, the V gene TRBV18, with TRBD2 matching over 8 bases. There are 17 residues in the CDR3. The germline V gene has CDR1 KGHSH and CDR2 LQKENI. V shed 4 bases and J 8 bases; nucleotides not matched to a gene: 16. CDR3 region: CASSLTWGSGRLDEQFF. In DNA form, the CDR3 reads TGTGCCAGCTCACTAACTTGGGGGAGCGGGAGATTAGATGAGCAGTTCTTC.

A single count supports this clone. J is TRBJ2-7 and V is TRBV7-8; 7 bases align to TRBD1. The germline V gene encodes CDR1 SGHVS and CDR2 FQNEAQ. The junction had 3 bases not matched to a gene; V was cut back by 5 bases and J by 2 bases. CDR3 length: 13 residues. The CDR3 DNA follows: TGTGCCAGCAGCCGCCAGGGGGCCTACGAGCAGTACTTC. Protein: CASSRQGAYEQYF.

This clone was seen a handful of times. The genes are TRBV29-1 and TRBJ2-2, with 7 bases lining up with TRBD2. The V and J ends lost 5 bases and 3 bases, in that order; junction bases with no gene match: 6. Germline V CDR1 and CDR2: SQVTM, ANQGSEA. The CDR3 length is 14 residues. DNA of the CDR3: TGCAGCGTTCTCGCGGCGGGAGACACCGGGGAGCTGTTTTTT. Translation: CSVLAAGDTGELFF.

For the CDR3, the DNA is TGTGCCACTACTAGGAACACCGGGGAGCTGTTTTTT. Translated: CATTRNTGELFF. V gene TRBV28 combines with J gene TRBJ2-2, with a weak D call TRBD2 (5 bases). Germline V gene data show CDR1 as MDHEN and CDR2 as SYDVKM. The CDR3 is made up of 12 amino acids. V lost 10 bases and J lost 1, with 7 bases in between.

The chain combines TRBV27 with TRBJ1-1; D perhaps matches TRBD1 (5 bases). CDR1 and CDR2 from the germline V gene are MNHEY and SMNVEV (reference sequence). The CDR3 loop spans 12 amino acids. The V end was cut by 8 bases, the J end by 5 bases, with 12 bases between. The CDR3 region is CASFLGRTEAFF. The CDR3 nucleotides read TGTGCCAGCTTCCTGGGGCGTACTGAAGCTTTCTTT.

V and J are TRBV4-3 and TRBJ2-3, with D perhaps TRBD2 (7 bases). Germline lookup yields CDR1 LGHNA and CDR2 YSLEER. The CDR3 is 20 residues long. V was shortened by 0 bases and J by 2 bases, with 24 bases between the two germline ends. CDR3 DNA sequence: TGCGCCAGCAGCCAAGATCACCCGGTTGCGGGGGCCTCATACACAGATACGCAGTATTTT. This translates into CASSQDHPVAGASYTDTQYF.

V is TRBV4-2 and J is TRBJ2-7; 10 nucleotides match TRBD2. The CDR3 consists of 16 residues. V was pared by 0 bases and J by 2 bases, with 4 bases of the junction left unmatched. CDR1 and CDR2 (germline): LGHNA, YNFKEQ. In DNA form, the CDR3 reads TGTGCCAGCAGCCAAGAAGGGACTAGCGTCGCCTACGAGCAGTACTTC. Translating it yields CASSQEGTSVAYEQYF.

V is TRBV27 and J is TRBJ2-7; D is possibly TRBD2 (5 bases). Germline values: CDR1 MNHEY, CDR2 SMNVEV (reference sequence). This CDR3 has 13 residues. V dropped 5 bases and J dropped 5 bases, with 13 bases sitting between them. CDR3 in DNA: TGTGCCAGCAGTGCCGCCACTAGAGACGAGCAGTACTTC. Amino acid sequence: CASSAATRDEQYF.

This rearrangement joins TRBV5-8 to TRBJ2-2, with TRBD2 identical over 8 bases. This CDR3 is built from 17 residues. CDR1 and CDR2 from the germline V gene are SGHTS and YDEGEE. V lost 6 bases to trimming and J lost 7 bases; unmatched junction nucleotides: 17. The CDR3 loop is CASNPVPGLEGIGELFF. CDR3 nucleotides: TGTGCCAGCAACCCAGTCCCGGGACTAGAGGGGATCGGGGAGCTGTTTTTT.

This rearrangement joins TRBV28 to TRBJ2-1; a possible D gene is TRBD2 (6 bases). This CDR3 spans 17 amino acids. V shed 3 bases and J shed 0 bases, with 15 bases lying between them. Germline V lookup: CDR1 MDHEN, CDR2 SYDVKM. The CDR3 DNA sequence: TGTGCCAGCAGTTTCGACAAACAGACTAGCTCCTACAATGAGCAGTTCTTC. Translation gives CASSFDKQTSSYNEQFF.

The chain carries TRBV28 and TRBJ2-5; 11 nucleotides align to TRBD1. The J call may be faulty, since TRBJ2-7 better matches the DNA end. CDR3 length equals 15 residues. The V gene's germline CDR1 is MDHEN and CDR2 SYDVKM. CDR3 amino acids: CASSYGTGGLYEQYF. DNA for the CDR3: TGTGCCAGCAGTTATGGGACAGGGGGGTTATACGAGCAGTACTTC.

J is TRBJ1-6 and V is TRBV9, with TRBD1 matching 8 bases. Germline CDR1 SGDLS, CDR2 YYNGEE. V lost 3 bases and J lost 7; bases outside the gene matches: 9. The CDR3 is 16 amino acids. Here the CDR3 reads CASSADDRGGNSPLHF. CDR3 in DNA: TGTGCCAGCAGCGCCGACGACAGGGGCGGGAATTCACCCCTCCACTTT.

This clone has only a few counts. CDR3 region: CASSPTGTGSYEQYF. The CDR3 nucleotides read TGTGCCAGCAGCCCTACCGGGACAGGGTCCTACGAGCAGTACTTC. The V gene is TRBV11-3, the J gene TRBJ2-7; 9 positions agree with TRBD1. This CDR3 contains 15 residues. Germline-derived CDR1 and CDR2 are SGHNT and YENEEA. V shed 5 bases and J 1 base; nucleotides not matched to a gene: 6.

CDR3 loop: CASSLSSKGQFQYGYTF. CDR3 in DNA: TGTGCCAGCAGTTTAAGCAGTAAAGGACAGTTCCAGTATGGCTACACCTTC. The chain couples TRBV7-6 to TRBJ1-2; tentative D call: TRBD1 (6 bases). Germline assignment: CDR1 SGHVS and CDR2 FNYEAQ. The CDR3 sequence is 17 residues long. Trimming removed 6 bases from V and 5 bases from J, with 25 bases in between. The variable domain in full, completed from reference TRBV7-6 and TRBJ1-2, reads GAGVSQSPRYKVTKRGQDVALRCDPISGHVSLYWYRQALGQGPEFLTYFNYEAQQDKSGLPNDRFSAERPEGSISTLTIQRTEQRDSAMYRCASSLSSKGQFQYGYTFGSGTRLTVV.

CDR3 DNA: TGTGCCTCCAGGGCCGTAGAGGCTCGGGAGCTGTTTTTT. It specifies CASRAVEARELFF. The chain recombines TRBV28 with TRBJ2-2, with D perhaps matching TRBD1 (5 bases). Trimming took 11 bases from V and 9 from J, leaving 19 bases between them. Germline CDR1 and CDR2: MDHEN and SYDVKM. This CDR3 contains 13 residues. The whole variable domain, filled in from reference TRBV28 and TRBJ2-2, reads DVKVTQSSRYLVKRTGEKVFLECVQDMDHENMFWYRQDPGLGLRLIYFSYDVKMKEKGDIPEGYSVSREKKERFSLILESASTNQTSMYLCASRAVEARELFFGEGSRLTVL.

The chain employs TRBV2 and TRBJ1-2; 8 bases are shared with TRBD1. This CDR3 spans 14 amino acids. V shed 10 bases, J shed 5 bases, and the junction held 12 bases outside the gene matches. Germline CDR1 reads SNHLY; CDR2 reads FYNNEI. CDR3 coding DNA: TGTGCCACCATCGACAGGGGACGTATTTATGGCTACACCTTC. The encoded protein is CATIDRGRIYGYTF.

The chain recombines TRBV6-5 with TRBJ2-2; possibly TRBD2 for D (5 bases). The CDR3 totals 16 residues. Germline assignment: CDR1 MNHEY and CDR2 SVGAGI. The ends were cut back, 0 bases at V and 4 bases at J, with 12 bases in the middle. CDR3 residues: CASSYSRGSITGELFF. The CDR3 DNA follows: TGTGCCAGCAGTTACTCTCGGGGTTCGATCACCGGGGAGCTGTTTTTT.

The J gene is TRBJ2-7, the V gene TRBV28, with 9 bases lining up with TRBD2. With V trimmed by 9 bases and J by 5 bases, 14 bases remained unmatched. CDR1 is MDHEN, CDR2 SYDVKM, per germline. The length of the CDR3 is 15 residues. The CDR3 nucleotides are TGTGCCAGTCTTTCGTCGGGTAGCGGGAGCCACGAGCAGTACTTC. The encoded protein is CASLSSGSGSHEQYF.

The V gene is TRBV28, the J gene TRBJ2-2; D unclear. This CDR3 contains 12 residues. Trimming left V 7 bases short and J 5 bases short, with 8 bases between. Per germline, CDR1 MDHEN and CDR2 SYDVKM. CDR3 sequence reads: CASILLTGELFF. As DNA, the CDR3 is TGTGCCAGCATCTTACTGACCGGGGAGCTGTTTTTT. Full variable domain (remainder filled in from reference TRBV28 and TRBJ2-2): DVKVTQSSRYLVKRTGEKVFLECVQDMDHENMFWYRQDPGLGLRLIYFSYDVKMKEKGDIPEGYSVSREKKERFSLILESASTNQTSMYLCASILLTGELFFGEGSRLTVL.

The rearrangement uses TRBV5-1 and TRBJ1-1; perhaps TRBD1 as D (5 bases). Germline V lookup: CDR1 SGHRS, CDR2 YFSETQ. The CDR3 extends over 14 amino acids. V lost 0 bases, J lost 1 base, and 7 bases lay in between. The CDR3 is CASSLEGPNTEAFF. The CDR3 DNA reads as TGCGCCAGCAGCTTGGAGGGGCCGAACACTGAAGCTTTCTTT.

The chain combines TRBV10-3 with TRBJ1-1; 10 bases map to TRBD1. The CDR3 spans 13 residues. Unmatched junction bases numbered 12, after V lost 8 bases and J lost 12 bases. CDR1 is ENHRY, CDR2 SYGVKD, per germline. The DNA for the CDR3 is TGTGCCATCCAGAGACTTAGACAGGGGGCTCCTTTCTTT. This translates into CAIQRLRQGAPFF.

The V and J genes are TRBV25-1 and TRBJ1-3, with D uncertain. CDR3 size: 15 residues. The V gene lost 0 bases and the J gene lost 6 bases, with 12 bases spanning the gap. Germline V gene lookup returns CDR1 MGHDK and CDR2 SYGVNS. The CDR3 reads CASSEYKDWQNTIYF. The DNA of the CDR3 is TGTGCCAGCAGTGAATATAAGGACTGGCAAAACACCATATATTTT.

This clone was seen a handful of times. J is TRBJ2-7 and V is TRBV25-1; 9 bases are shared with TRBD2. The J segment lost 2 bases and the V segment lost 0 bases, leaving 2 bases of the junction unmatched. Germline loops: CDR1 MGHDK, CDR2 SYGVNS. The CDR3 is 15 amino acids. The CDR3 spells CASSEYPSGAYEQYF. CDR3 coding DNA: TGTGCCAGCAGTGAATACCCTAGCGGGGCCTACGAGCAGTACTTC.